This T cell receptor (beta chain) was identified during a study of control samples from healthy donors and cancer patients. The CDR3 has 14 residues. V lost 4 bases and J lost 6; bases outside the gene matches: 10. Germline values: CDR1 GTSNPN, CDR2 SVGIG (reference sequence). Libraries were prepared by immunoSEQ multiplex PCR; TCRdb keeps only in-frame clonotypes and omits some of them. The sample gives some 21,000 clones, approximately 85% of which show up once; approximately 40% is in the top ten. This TCR came from a man aged 55 to 70 with head and neck cancer. V usage is TRBV30 and J usage is TRBJ2-7, with 9 bases identical to TRBD1. The material sequenced was PBMCs. This CDR3 is CAWNRQGGGGEQYF. The CDR3 nucleotides are TGTGCCTGGAACCGACAGGGGGGCGGGGGCGAGCAGTACTTC.